This T cell receptor (beta chain) derives from a study of metastatic and nonmetastatic thyroid tumors. The CDR3 spans 14 residues. Germline lookup yields CDR1 MGHRA and CDR2 YSYEKL. Prior to thyroid surgery, none of the patients had received any treatment. TCRdb recomputed clones from the PCR reads via MiXCR. The data contain 100,000 or so clones, 15% of them singletons. Remarks on this clone: A read error may be the cause here, since a much bigger clone is one base away.

Specimen: blood. This chain connects TRBV4-1 to TRBJ2-7; D unresolved. This TCR came from a female donor with papillary thyroid cancer or a benign thyroid nodule (not recorded which). Some clones in this sample may be carry-over from other donors' samples. CDR3 coding DNA: TGCGCCATCAGCCAAGTGCGCAGCCCCTACGAGCAGTACTTC. Amino acid sequence: CAISQVRSPYEQYF.